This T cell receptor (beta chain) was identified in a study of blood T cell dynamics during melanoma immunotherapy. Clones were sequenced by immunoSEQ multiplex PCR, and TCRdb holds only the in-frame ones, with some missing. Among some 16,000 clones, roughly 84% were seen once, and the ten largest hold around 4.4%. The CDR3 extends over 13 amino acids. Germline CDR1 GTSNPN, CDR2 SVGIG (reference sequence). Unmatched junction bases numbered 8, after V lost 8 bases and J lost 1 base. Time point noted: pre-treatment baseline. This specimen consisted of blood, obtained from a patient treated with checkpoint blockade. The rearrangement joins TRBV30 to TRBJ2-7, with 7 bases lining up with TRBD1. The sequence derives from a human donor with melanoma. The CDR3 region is CALRGTVSYEQYF. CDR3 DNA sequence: TGTGCCCTGAGGGGGACAGTGTCCTACGAGCAGTACTTC.